This paragraph covers one TCR beta chain sequence. As yet, its antigen is unknown. Assay used: immunoSEQ multiplex PCR; TCRdb lists only in-frame clones, some missing. This sample yields about 76,000 clones, of which 65% to 90% are seen a single time; approximately 3.1% belongs to the top ten. This entry comes from a study of OX40 agonist ivuxolimab in advanced cancers. Study background: Given to patients was ivuxolimab, an agonistic anti-OX40 (CD134) antibody. Across the patients, intravenous ivuxolimab was delivered every 2 weeks at 0.01 to 10 mg/kg. Anti-PD-1, anti-PD-L1 or anti-CTLA-4 therapy given earlier was allowed, and roughly 38% had some.

Study outcomes and limitations: Clonal expansion was seen in CD4+ and CD8+ blood T cells by week 6 at 0.1 to 3.0 mg/kg.

Sequencing was performed on CD4+ or CD8+ T cells sorted from blood, taken in a trial of the OX40 agonist ivuxolimab. The sequence was collected from an adult with an advanced solid tumor such as melanoma, head and neck, liver or kidney cancer.

CDR3 nucleotide sequence: TGTGCCAGTCGGGGCGGGGGGGCGACAGGAACCTATGGCTACACCTTC. Protein product: CASRGGGATGTYGYTF. J is TRBJ1-2 and V is TRBV27; D is possibly TRBD1 (6 bases). V was pared by 9 bases and J by 4 bases, with 24 bases between. The CDR3 runs to 16 residues. Germline CDR1 reads MNHEY; CDR2 reads SMNVEV (reference sequence).